This T cell receptor beta chain was identified in a study of T cells expressing NK-cell markers. Overall study: From sorted CD3+CD56+NKG2C+, CD3+CD56+NKG2C- and CD3+CD56-NKG2C+ T cells came the TCR beta repertoires.

Judged by frequency, this clonotype is medium-sized. Its antigen is unidentified. TCRdb reprocessed the 5' RACE reads and keeps a single row for each CDR3 protein, giving no DNA. Recorded for this sample: about 3,200 distinct CDR3 sequences. CDR3 length equals 16 residues. Looked up from germline, CDR1 is MGHDK and CDR2 is SYGVNS. Regarding the study as a whole: Roughly 6 donors showed dominant NKG2C+ clonotypes comprising about 1.0-7.0% of their CD8+ T cells.

The genes are TRBV25-1 and TRBJ2-7; TCRdb's D gene call, TRBD1, goes unchecked for lack of DNA. The sequencing sample was made of blood T cells: a sorted CD56 or NKG2C T cell subset, CD4+ or CD8+ T cells, or bulk PBMC T cells (not recorded which). This receptor was obtained from a woman aged 18-29 years in good health. This chain's CDR3 is CASSGSSGQGMYEQYF.